The sequence of this T cell receptor (beta chain) was determined in a study of T cell responses to AZD1222 COVID-19 vaccine. TCRdb's table, derived via immunoSEQ multiplex PCR, lists solely in-frame clones and lacks some. The profile shows 150,000 to 200,000 clones, around 90% of them singletons. Study results and caveats: Targeting of unmutated variant regions was reportedly seen in nearly half of spike-specific TCRs. Samples come after the peak T cell response, not at day 14. Possibly, clonal diversity was underestimated; donors were largely white British and included more females.

Both about-4-week and about-12-week second-dose recipients were combined. On this clone itself: Its cognate antigen is unknown.

Trimming left V 2 bases short and J 10 bases short, with 9 bases between. CDR3 size: 12 residues. Sequencing used peripheral blood, obtained 28 days after the second AZD1222 dose. This sequence originates from an adult who received the AZD1222 COVID-19 vaccine. The V call is TRBV12-3 or TRBV12-4, the J call TRBJ2-1; D remains unclear. The chain's CDR3 is CASSLSLGEQFF. The CDR3 bases are TGTGCCAGCAGTTTAAGTTTGGGGGAGCAGTTCTTC.